These T cell receptor beta chains were read from a single sample in a study of early T cells in non-severe SARS-CoV-2 infection. MiXCR, applied by TCRdb to the 5' RACE reads, yields one record per CDR3 protein. The table records 45,000 to 65,000 distinct CDR3 sequences, about 10% of them present only once. The material sequenced was whole blood. The source of these receptors is an adult who was a healthcare worker with PCR-confirmed SARS-CoV-2 infection or an uninfected control (not recorded which). Each CDR3 is given with its conserved first and last residue. D genes are given only for firm matches. Rows give clone size only sometimes, using once, few, many, or a class for an expanded clone.

size | D | J | V | DNA | CDR3
many | NA | TRBJ2-7 | TRBV18 | TGTGCCAGCTCACCTTCAGGGAACGAGCAGTACTTC | CASSPSGNEQYF
many | NA | TRBJ2-5 | TRBV7-6 | TGTGCCAGCAGCTTAAGCCGGGGGAACCAAGAGACCCAGTACTTC | CASSLSRGNQETQYF
NA | NA | TRBJ2-5 | TRBV5-1 | TGCGCCAGCAGCCCGATAAACATGGAGACCCAGTACTTC | CASSPINMETQYF
many | NA | TRBJ2-4 | TRBV11-2 | TGTGCCAGCAGCTCTGTCCGGACCAAAAACATTCAGTACTTC | CASSSVRTKNIQYF
few | NA | TRBJ2-7 | TRBV9 | TGTGCCAGCAGCGTAGAGGCTTGGGGCGAGCAGTACTTC | CASSVEAWGEQYF
NA | NA | TRBJ2-7 | TRBV5-8 | TGTGCCAGCAGCTTGCATCCCCCGAGGCCCTACGAGCAGTACTTC | CASSLHPPRPYEQYF
many | NA | TRBJ1-1 | TRBV29-1 | TGCAGCGTTTCCGCATTGGGGGGAGCTCGACGGAGGAACACTGAAGCTTTCTTT | CSVSALGGARRRNTEAFF
many | NA | TRBJ1-2 | TRBV14 | TGTGCCAGCAGCCGGGGGGAGGCCTATGGCTACACCTTC | CASSRGEAYGYTF
many | NA | TRBJ2-7 | TRBV2 | TGTGCCAGCACCCGTGGGAGGGGGTACGAGCAGTACTTC | CASTRGRGYEQYF
few | NA | TRBJ2-7 | TRBV7-9 | TGTGCCAGCAGGGCCGGACTACCCTACGAGCAGTACTTC | CASRAGLPYEQYF
many | TRBD1 | TRBJ1-2 | TRBV4-2 | TGTGCCAGCAGCCAGACAGGGTCCAGCTACACCTTC | CASSQTGSSYTF
NA | TRBD1 | TRBJ2-2 | TRBV6-4 | TGTGCCAGCAGTGGACAGGGGACCGGGGAGCTGTTTTTT | CASSGQGTGELFF
few | NA | TRBJ2-7 | TRBV5-4 | TGTGCCAGCAGCTTGGGGGGCCCAGGGGAGCAGTACTTC | CASSLGGPGEQYF
many | TRBD1 | TRBJ1-5 | TRBV24-1 | TGTGCCACCAGTGGCCCGGGACAGGGTCAGCCCCAGCATTTT | CATSGPGQGQPQHF
many | TRBD2 | TRBJ2-1 | TRBV7-2 | TGTGCCAGCAGCACCGGGACTACCTACAATGAGCAGTTCTTC | CASSTGTTYNEQFF
NA | TRBD2 | TRBJ2-5 | TRBV7-8 | TGTGCCAGCAGCCGCGGGGGTTTAAAGACCCAGTACTTC | CASSRGGLKTQYF
NA | NA | TRBJ1-1 | TRBV6-2/TRBV6-3 | TGTGCCAGCAGTTACCCCAAAGTAGTCTGGACTGAAGCTTTCTTT | CASSYPKVVWTEAFF
few | NA | TRBJ2-2 | TRBV7-2 | TGTGCCAGCAGCCCAGTGACAGGTGTAGCCGGGGAGCTGTTTTTT | CASSPVTGVAGELFF
NA | TRBD2 | TRBJ2-1 | TRBV5-1 | TGCGCCAGCAGCTCCGGACTAGCGGAGAACAATGAGCAGTTCTTC | CASSSGLAENNEQFF
few | TRBD2 | TRBJ2-7 | TRBV7-2 | TGTGCCAGCAGCTTGAGCGGGAGCTCCTCCGAGCAGTACTTC | CASSLSGSSSEQYF
NA | NA | TRBJ2-1 | TRBV7-9 | TGTGCCAGCAGCCCAGGGTTGAATTGGGATGAGCAGTTCTTC | CASSPGLNWDEQFF
NA | NA | TRBJ2-3 | TRBV6-2/TRBV6-3 | TGTGCCAGCAGTTACTCGAATGGCCTTACAGATACGCAGTATTTT | CASSYSNGLTDTQYF
many | NA | TRBJ1-1 | TRBV4-2 | TGTGCCAGCGGACGAGAGGGGGGAACGGGGAACACTGAAGCTTTCTTT | CASGREGGTGNTEAFF
few | TRBD2 | TRBJ2-4 | TRBV20-1 | TGCAGTGCTAGAGAATCCGGGACTACCTTAATTCAGTACTTC | CSARESGTTLIQYF
many | TRBD2 | TRBJ2-1 | TRBV7-9 | TGTGCCAGCAGACACAGCGGGAGGGAAGAGCAGTTCTTC | CASRHSGREEQFF
few | NA | TRBJ2-6 | TRBV7-9 | TGTGCCAGCAGCTTTTGGGGTACTAGTCCTGGGGCCAACGTCCTGACTTTC | CASSFWGTSPGANVLTF
NA | TRBD2 | TRBJ2-5 | TRBV7-9 | TGTGCCAGCAGCTTAGGGCGTCTAGCGGGGAAACAAGAGACCCAGTACTTC | CASSLGRLAGKQETQYF
few | NA | TRBJ2-2 | TRBV28 | TGTGCCAGCATGCACAACACCGGGGAGCTGTTTTTT | CASMHNTGELFF
many | TRBD1 | TRBJ2-7 | TRBV3-1 | TGTGCCAGCAGTCACAGGGGCGAGCAGTACTTC | CASSHRGEQYF
few | NA | TRBJ2-5 | TRBV18 | TGTGCCAGCTCACCCGTTCGGGAGGAGACCCAGTACTTC | CASSPVREETQYF
many | NA | TRBJ2-7 | TRBV6-6 | TGTGCCAGCAGTCCAGCGCGGGAGCAGTACTTC | CASSPAREQYF
NA | NA | TRBJ2-3 | TRBV5-1 | TGCGCCAGCAGTCCCAACACTCCAGGGTTTTCAGATACGCAGTATTTT | CASSPNTPGFSDTQYF
many | NA | TRBJ2-5 | TRBV30 | TGTGCCTGGAGCCCCCGACGGGGAGAGACCCAGTACTTC | CAWSPRRGETQYF
NA | NA | TRBJ2-1 | TRBV29-1 | TGCAGCGTTGTCCCAGAGAGCTCCTACAATGAGCAGTTCTTC | CSVVPESSYNEQFF
many | NA | TRBJ2-1 | TRBV2 | TGTGCCAGCAGGACCTATGGACAGGAGGGGTACATCTCGGGTGAGCAGTTCTTC | CASRTYGQEGYISGEQFF
few | TRBD2 | TRBJ2-3 | TRBV7-2 | TGTGCCAGCAGCACCCCTCAGACTAGCGGGGGCACAGATACGCAGTATTTT | CASSTPQTSGGTDTQYF
NA | TRBD2 | TRBJ2-1 | TRBV5-1 | TGCGCCAGCACCTTGACGGGACTAGCGGACAATGAGCAGTTCTTC | CASTLTGLADNEQFF
few | TRBD1 | TRBJ1-6 | TRBV20-1 | TGCAGTGCCCAAGGACAGGGGGCTGGCTCACCCCTCCACTTT | CSAQGQGAGSPLHF
many | NA | TRBJ1-6 | TRBV10-3 | TGTGCCATCAGTGAGTCGGAGAGAAATTCACCCCTCCACTTT | CAISESERNSPLHF
many | NA | TRBJ2-3 | TRBV14 | TGTGCCAGCAGCCTTTTTACAGATACGCAGTATTTT | CASSLFTDTQYF
many | NA | TRBJ1-2 | TRBV19 | TGTGCCAGTAGTCTATTTGTGGGAGGCTATGGCTACACCTTC | CASSLFVGGYGYTF
NA | NA | TRBJ2-1 | TRBV7-9 | TGTGCCAGCAGCTTAAGTCGGGGTGGGAACGAGCAGTTCTTC | CASSLSRGGNEQFF
few | NA | TRBJ1-1 | TRBV11-2 | TGTGCCAGCAGCTTTGGGGCGGACAAGATTAGGGTTTTGAACACTGAAGCTTTCTTT | CASSFGADKIRVLNTEAFF
many | NA | TRBJ2-1 | TRBV7-2 | TGTGCCAGCAGCTTAGGGGCGGGCAGGGTAGGCAGTGAGCAGTTCTTC | CASSLGAGRVGSEQFF
many | NA | TRBJ2-1 | TRBV24-1 | TGTGCCACCAGTGGGCAGGGTCTATACAATGAGCAGTTCTTC | CATSGQGLYNEQFF
many | NA | TRBJ1-2 | TRBV19 | TGTGCCAGTACAGTTGGGGCCCGACCTAACTATGGCTACACCTTC | CASTVGARPNYGYTF
NA | NA | TRBJ2-3 | TRBV6-4 | TGTGCCAGCAGTGAGGGCTCTAGCACAGATACGCAGTATTTT | CASSEGSSTDTQYF
few | TRBD2 | TRBJ2-5 | TRBV19 | TGTGCCAGTAGTAGATCACTAGCGGCGAACGAAGAGACCCAGTACTTC | CASSRSLAANEETQYF
many | NA | TRBJ1-1 | TRBV15 | TGTGCCACCAGCAGAGTAGCGGGGGAAGCTTTCTTT | CATSRVAGEAFF
few | NA | TRBJ2-1 | TRBV28 | TGTGCCAGCAGTTTCGCTCGGGACGTCAATGAGCAGTTCTTC | CASSFARDVNEQFF
many | NA | TRBJ2-7 | TRBV28 | TGTGCCAGCAGTTTCGGGTCCTCCGCCTACGAGCAGTACTTC | CASSFGSSAYEQYF
many | TRBD1 | TRBJ1-4 | TRBV7-2 | TGTGCCAGCAGATCGGACAGGGGAAATGAAAAACTGTTTTTT | CASRSDRGNEKLFF
NA | NA | TRBJ1-3 | TRBV6-6 | TGTGCCAGCAGTTACGCTGGAGACTCTGGAAACACCATATATTTT | CASSYAGDSGNTIYF
many | NA | TRBJ2-3 | TRBV2 | TGTGCCAGCAGTGAAGCGGGGGCCGCAGATACGCAGTATTTT | CASSEAGAADTQYF
few | NA | TRBJ2-7 | TRBV28 | TGTGCCAGCAGTTTAGTAGGGGCTTCCTACGAGCAGTACTTC | CASSLVGASYEQYF
few | NA | TRBJ1-5 | TRBV2 | TGTGCCAGCAGCCGGGATCACAATCAGCCCCAGCATTTT | CASSRDHNQPQHF
many | NA | TRBJ2-7 | TRBV7-9 | TGTGCCAGCAGCTTAGGGGTTAGCGGTTACTCCTACGAGCAGTACTTC | CASSLGVSGYSYEQYF